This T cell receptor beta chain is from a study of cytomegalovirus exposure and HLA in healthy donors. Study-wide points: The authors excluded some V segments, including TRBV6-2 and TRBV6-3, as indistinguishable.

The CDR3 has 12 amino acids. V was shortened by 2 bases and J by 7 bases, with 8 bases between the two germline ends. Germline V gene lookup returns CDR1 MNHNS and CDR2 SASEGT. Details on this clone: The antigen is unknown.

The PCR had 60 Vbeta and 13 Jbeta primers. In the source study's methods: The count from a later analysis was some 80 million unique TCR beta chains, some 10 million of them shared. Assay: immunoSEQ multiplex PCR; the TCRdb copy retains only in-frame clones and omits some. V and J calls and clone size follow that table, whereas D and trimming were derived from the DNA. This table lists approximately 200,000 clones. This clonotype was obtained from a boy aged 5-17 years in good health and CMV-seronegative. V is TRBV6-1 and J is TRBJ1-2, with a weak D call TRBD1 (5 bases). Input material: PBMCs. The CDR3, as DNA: TGTGCCAGCAGTGAACAGGGCGCTGGCTACACCTTC. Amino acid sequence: CASSEQGAGYTF.